This record looks at one TCR beta chain sequence and its context. Each participant's cohort was designated according to participant-reported clinical history. The data were obtained in a study of blood T cell repertoires in COVID-19. Study-level background: Both acute and convalescent COVID-19 samples were obtained from the United States, Italy and Spain.

The CDR3 contains 17 residues. V lost 4 bases, J lost 5 bases, and 14 bases stayed unmatched. Germline CDR1 is SGHRS and CDR2 is YFSETQ. As processed by the authors: Reference gene primer amplification gave estimated nucleated cell counts. Clones were sequenced by immunoSEQ multiplex PCR, and TCRdb holds only the in-frame ones, with some missing. V and J calls and clone size are given by that table; D and trimming were obtained from the DNA. The table records over 150,000 clones, about nine tenths of them present only once. The receptor's source is a woman in her twenties or thirties who had recovered from COVID-19. The sample consisted of PBMCs or T cells enriched from blood (not recorded which). This sequence joins TRBV5-1 and TRBJ2-5; 10 nucleotides align to TRBD2. CDR3 in DNA: TGCGCCAGCAGCGTAGCTAGCGGGAGTTCGGCTGGGGAGACCCAGTACTTC. Translation gives CASSVASGSSAGETQYF.